These 19 T cell receptor beta chains were sequenced from one sample in a study of Ad26.COV2.S vaccination and SARS-CoV-2 variants. Libraries were prepared by immunoSEQ multiplex PCR; TCRdb keeps only in-frame clonotypes and omits some of them. Here the sample spans 380,000 or so clones, 83% being singletons. The treatment: around 19 received Ad26.COV2.S at low or high dose, single or two shots; about 5 received placebo; per-sample allocation not given. The investigators took samples on day 63 after the first vaccine or placebo injection. The specimen was peripheral blood, collected in a trial of Ad26.COV2.S vaccine versus placebo. Receptor source: a person between 18 and 59 years old who received the Ad26.COV2.S COVID-19 vaccine or a placebo.

The gene calls are TRBV19 and TRBJ2-5, with unresolved D. V lost 5 bases and J 1 base, leaving 8 bases between the germline ends. The CDR3 consists of 13 residues. In germline, CDR1 is LNHDA, CDR2 SQIVND (reference sequence). In DNA form, the CDR3 reads TGTGCCAGTAGTCGACTGAGCCAAGAGACCCAGTACTTC. As protein: CASSRLSQETQYF.

The chain combines TRBV28 with TRBJ1-1; D is undetermined. V was trimmed by 5 bases and J by 6 bases, leaving 19 bases between them. Germline-derived CDR1 and CDR2 are MDHEN and SYDVKM. The CDR3 totals 15 residues. Here the CDR3 reads CASSPPGAISPEAFF. CDR3 DNA sequence: TGTGCCAGCAGTCCCCCTGGCGCGATTTCACCTGAAGCTTTCTTT.

This chain joins TRBV4-1 and TRBJ2-7, with TRBD2 matching over 9 bases. With V trimmed by 2 bases and J by 2 bases, 10 bases remained unmatched. CDR1 is MGHRA, CDR2 YSYEKL, per germline. The CDR3 contains 17 residues. The CDR3 bases are TGCGCCAGCAGCCAACCCACAGCGGGGGGCGCTACCTACGAGCAGTACTTC. Amino acid sequence: CASSQPTAGGATYEQYF.

The gene calls are TRBV2 and TRBJ1-2; 7 nucleotides align to TRBD1. After removal of 1 base from V and 6 bases from J, the junction contained 11 bases not matched to a gene. Germline CDR1 SNHLY, CDR2 FYNNEI. There are 16 residues in the CDR3. CDR3 residues: CASSEVRQGTGNGYTF. CDR3 DNA: TGTGCCAGCAGTGAAGTCCGACAGGGAACTGGTAATGGCTACACCTTC.

V gene TRBV25-1 combines with J gene TRBJ2-1, with D possibly matching TRBD2 (5 bases). This CDR3 region has 17 residues. Trimming stripped 4 bases from V and 1 base from J, with 17 bases between. The V gene's germline CDR1 is MGHDK and CDR2 SYGVNS. The CDR3, as DNA: TGTGCCAGCAGTGGGCTACTAGGGTACATGTCCTACAATGAGCAGTTCTTC. Translated, it gives CASSGLLGYMSYNEQFF.

The CDR3 DNA is TGTGCCTGGAGACTCGGGCCCGGGGGCTTCTACGAGCAGTACTTC. Amino acid sequence: CAWRLGPGGFYEQYF. The chain is built from TRBV30 and TRBJ2-7; D tentatively reads TRBD1 or TRBD2 (6 bases each). With 3 bases removed from V and 3 bases from J, the gap between germline ends came to 18 bases. The germline V gene has CDR1 GTSNPN and CDR2 SVGIG (reference sequence). The CDR3 loop spans 15 amino acids.

This chain links TRBV6-5 with TRBJ2-3, with D possibly matching TRBD1 (8 bases). Germline V gene lookup returns CDR1 MNHEY and CDR2 SVGAGI. V was cut by 6 bases and J by 2 bases, with 15 bases left in between. The CDR3 is 15 amino acids. The CDR3, as DNA: TGTGCCAGCAGGGGAGGGACAGGTTTCACAGATACGCAGTATTTT. Protein product: CASRGGTGFTDTQYF.

CDR3 coding DNA: TGCGCCAGCAGCCAAGATTTGGCAGGGACAGGGTATAACACTGAAGCTTTCTTT. Its protein product is CASSQDLAGTGYNTEAFF. The chain couples TRBV4-3 to TRBJ1-1; 9 bases align to TRBD1. Trimming removed 0 bases from V and 2 bases from J; junction bases left unmatched: 10. The germline V gene has CDR1 LGHNA and CDR2 YSLEER. This CDR3 has 18 residues.

Written as DNA, the CDR3 is TGTGCCAGCAGCCCTTTAGCGGGGGGGAGGATATTACAAGAGACCCAGTACTTC. The encoded protein is CASSPLAGGRILQETQYF. The V call is TRBV4-2, the J call TRBJ2-5, with 11 positions matching TRBD2. CDR3 length: 18 amino acids. Trimming at V came to 4 bases and at J to 2 bases, leaving 12 bases not matched to a gene. Germline CDR1 and CDR2: LGHNA and YNFKEQ.

This chain connects TRBV7-8 to TRBJ2-7, with TRBD2 as a possible D gene (6 bases). The CDR3 extends over 14 amino acids. Germline lookup yields CDR1 SGHVS and CDR2 FQNEAQ. V lost 7 bases and J lost 5, with 18 bases in between. The CDR3 coding sequence is TGTGCCAGCATCTCTAGGAGGGCTCGCGACGAGCAGTACTTC. This gives the protein CASISRRARDEQYF.

The rearrangement links TRBV19 to TRBJ2-5, with a tentative D call TRBD1 (6 bases). Germline V gene sequence: CDR1 LNHDA, CDR2 SQIVND (reference sequence). V was cut by 9 bases and J by 1 base, with 15 bases left in between. The CDR3 is 14 residues long. CDR3 DNA sequence: TGTGCCAGCGCACAGGGTTCCTTCCAAGAGACCCAGTACTTC. Protein sequence: CASAQGSFQETQYF.

The CDR3 sequence is CASSLRRTVYNEQFF. DNA for the CDR3: TGTGCCAGCAGCTTACGCCGGACGGTTTACAATGAGCAGTTCTTC. The rearrangement links TRBV7-2 to TRBJ2-1, with D unclear. This CDR3 is 15 amino acids long. Trimming shortened V by 2 bases and J by 4 bases, and 12 bases separated the two germline ends. In germline, CDR1 is SGHTA, CDR2 FQGNSA.

The chain carries TRBV6-5 and TRBJ1-1; D may be TRBD1 (6 bases). The CDR3 contains 13 residues. The germline V gene encodes CDR1 MNHEY and CDR2 SVGAGI. V was trimmed by 8 bases and J by 0 bases, leaving 10 bases between them. The CDR3, as DNA: TGTGCCAGCTCCCCAGGGGTGAACACTGAAGCTTTCTTT. Amino acids: CASSPGVNTEAFF.

The chain combines TRBV27 with TRBJ1-5, with D uncertain. Looked up from germline, CDR1 is MNHEY and CDR2 is SMNVEV (reference sequence). V lost 0 bases, J lost 6 bases, and 6 bases lay in between. There are 13 residues in the CDR3. The CDR3 bases are TGTGCCAGCAGTTTATCGTTAAGTCAGCCCCAGCATTTT. This codes for CASSLSLSQPQHF.

The chain joins TRBV7-3 to TRBJ2-1; the match to TRBD2 covers 8 bases. Germline CDR1 is SGHTA and CDR2 is FQGTGA. V lost 6 bases and J lost 6; bases outside the gene matches: 7. The CDR3 has 14 residues. The CDR3 DNA follows: TGTGCCAGCAGTCCCGGACTAGCCCTCAATGAGCAGTTCTTC. It yields the protein CASSPGLALNEQFF. Full variable domain (missing parts from reference TRBV7-3 and TRBJ2-1): GAGVSQTPSNKVTEKGKYVELRCDPISGHTALYWYRQSLGQGPEFLIYFQGTGAADDSGLPNDRFFAVRPEGSVSTLKIQRTERGDSAVYLCASSPGLALNEQFFGPGTRLTVL.

The gene calls are TRBV19 and TRBJ2-7; 10 nucleotides line up with TRBD1. J gave up 2 bases and V 7 bases, and 8 bases lay outside the gene matches. There are 15 residues in the CDR3. Germline V gene data show CDR1 as LNHDA and CDR2 as SQIVND (reference sequence). The CDR3 reads CASTLGGTGAYEQYF. The CDR3 nucleotides read TGTGCCAGTACCCTGGGGGGGACAGGGGCCTACGAGCAGTACTTC.

The V and J genes are TRBV13 and TRBJ2-1; either TRBD1 or TRBD2 may fit D (6 bases each). V gave up 7 bases and J gave up 5 bases, with 18 bases separating them. The CDR3 has 15 residues. Per germline, CDR1 PRHDT and CDR2 FYEKMQ (reference sequence). The CDR3 DNA is TGTGCCAGCACCCCTGGCAGGGGCGGGGACAATGAGCAGTTCTTC. This sequence encodes CASTPGRGGDNEQFF.

The chain employs TRBV5-1 and TRBJ2-2; the D gene is possibly TRBD1 (6 bases). This CDR3 contains 14 residues. The V end lost 4 bases, the J end lost 1 base, and 8 bases lay between the germline ends. CDR1 and CDR2 (germline): SGHRS, YFSETQ. CDR3 loop: CASSRTENTGELFF. The CDR3 coding sequence is TGCGCCAGCAGCCGGACAGAGAACACCGGGGAGCTGTTTTTT.

CDR3 nucleotides: TGTGCCAGTAGTCGCCTCGGGACAGGGGTAAGGAGTGGCTACACCTTC. This gives the protein CASSRLGTGVRSGYTF. The chain joins TRBV19 to TRBJ1-2, with 10 bases fitting TRBD1. V dropped 5 bases and J dropped 7; count of bases not matched to a gene: 13. This CDR3 spans 16 amino acids. CDR1 and CDR2 from the germline V gene are LNHDA and SQIVND (reference sequence).